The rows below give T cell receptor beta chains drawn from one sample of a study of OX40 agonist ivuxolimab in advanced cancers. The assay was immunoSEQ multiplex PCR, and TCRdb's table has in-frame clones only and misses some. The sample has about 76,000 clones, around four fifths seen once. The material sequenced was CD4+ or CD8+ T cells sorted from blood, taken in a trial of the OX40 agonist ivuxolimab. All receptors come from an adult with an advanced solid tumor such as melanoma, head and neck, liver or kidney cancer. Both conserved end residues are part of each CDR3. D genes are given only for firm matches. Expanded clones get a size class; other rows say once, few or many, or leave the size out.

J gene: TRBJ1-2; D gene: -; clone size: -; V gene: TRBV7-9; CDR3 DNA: TGTGCCAGCGGCTTGCTTCTGACAGCTAACTATGGCTACACCTTC; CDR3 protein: CASGLLLTANYGYTF
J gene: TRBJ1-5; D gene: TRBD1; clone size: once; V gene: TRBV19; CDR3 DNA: TGTGCCAGTAGCGACAGGGGTAACGGCAATCAGCCCCAGCATTTT; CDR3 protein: CASSDRGNGNQPQHF
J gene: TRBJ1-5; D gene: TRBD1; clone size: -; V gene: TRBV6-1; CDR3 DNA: TGTGCCAGCAGCGCGACAGGGGGTAGCAATCAGCCCCAGCATTTT; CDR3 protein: CASSATGGSNQPQHF
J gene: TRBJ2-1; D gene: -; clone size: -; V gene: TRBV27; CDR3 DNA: TGTGCCAGCAGTAAGGACTCTCGCGGCCCCTACAATGAGCAGTTCTTC; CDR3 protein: CASSKDSRGPYNEQFF
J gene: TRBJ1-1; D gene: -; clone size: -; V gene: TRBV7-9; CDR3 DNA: TGTGCCAGCAGCCCTAGACGCGTCCGAGGAAGCACTGAAGCTTTCTTT; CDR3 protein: CASSPRRVRGSTEAFF
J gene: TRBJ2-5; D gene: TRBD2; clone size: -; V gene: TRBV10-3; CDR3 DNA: TGTGCCATCAGAACTAGCGGGGGTAGGGAGACCCAGTACTTC; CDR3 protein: CAIRTSGGRETQYF
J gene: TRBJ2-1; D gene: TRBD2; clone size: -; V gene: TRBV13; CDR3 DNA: TGTGCCAGCAGCTACAGGAAGAGCGGGGGGGCCACCTACAATGAGCAGTTCTTC; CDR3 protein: CASSYRKSGGATYNEQFF
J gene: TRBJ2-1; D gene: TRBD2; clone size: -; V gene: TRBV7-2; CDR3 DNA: TGTGCCAGCAGCTTTAGCGGGGGGTTTTACAATGAGCAGTTCTTC; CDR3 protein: CASSFSGGFYNEQFF
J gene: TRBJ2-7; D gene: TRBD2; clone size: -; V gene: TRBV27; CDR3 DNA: TGTGCCAGCAGTTTTGCGGGGGGCCCCTACGAGCAGTACTTC; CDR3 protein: CASSFAGGPYEQYF
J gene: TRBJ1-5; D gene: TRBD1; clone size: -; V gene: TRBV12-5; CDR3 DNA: TGTGCTAGTGGTTTGCTACCGGGACAGGGAGGCAATCAGCCCCAGCATTTT; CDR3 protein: CASGLLPGQGGNQPQHF
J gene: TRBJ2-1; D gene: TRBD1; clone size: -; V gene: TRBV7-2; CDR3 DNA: TGTGCCAGCCGACAGGGGTTCTACAATGAGCAGTTCTTC; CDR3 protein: CASRQGFYNEQFF